This entry describes one T cell receptor (beta chain). The antigen is unknown. Germline V gene sequence: CDR1 SGHNT, CDR2 YYREEE (reference sequence). The germline V and J ends were trimmed by 1 base and 7 bases, with 20 bases remaining between them. The CDR3 contains 16 residues. The data originate from a study of cytomegalovirus exposure and HLA in healthy donors. With 60 Vbeta and 13 Jbeta primers, the PCR was carried out. Produced via immunoSEQ multiplex PCR; TCRdb's table is partial and in-frame only. The table includes approximately 30,000 clones, 44% detected once. General study results and limits: V- and J-gene trimming in TCR beta was tied to a missense DCLRE1C variant by an analysis performed later.

The clonotype originates from a woman aged 50 to 60 in good health and CMV-seronegative. This sequence joins TRBV5-4 and TRBJ2-5; tentatively, D is TRBD2 (6 bases). Sample: PBMCs. Here the CDR3 DNA reads TGTGCCAGCAGCTTGCGGTGGAGGGGCGGCCCAGGGACCCAGTACTTC. As protein: CASSLRWRGGPGTQYF.